This T cell receptor (beta chain) was profiled in a study of cytomegalovirus exposure and HLA in healthy donors. Study results and caveats: Trimming of TCR beta V- and J-genes showed a link, identified in a later analysis, to a missense DCLRE1C variant. From TCR beta sequences, most subjects' HLA-A and HLA-B alleles were reportedly predicted accurately. CMV serostatus was the only immune exposure information that was available.

PCR employed 60 Vbeta and 13 Jbeta primers. Clones were sequenced by immunoSEQ multiplex PCR, and TCRdb holds only the in-frame ones, with some missing. The profile shows 120,000 or so clones, 65% to 90% of them singletons. This CDR3 spans 15 amino acids. V dropped 5 bases and J dropped 8 bases, with 18 bases sitting between them. The germline CDR1 and CDR2 sequences are SEHNR and FQNEAQ (reference sequence). With regard to this clone: Its antigen is not known.

The clonotype originates from a woman aged 40 to 50 in good health and CMV-seronegative. Sequenced input: PBMCs. The chain employs TRBV7-9 and TRBJ1-4, with D unresolved. The CDR3 bases are TGTGCCAGCAGCGAGGTGGGAGGTTCGGGCGAAAAACTGTTTTTT. It specifies CASSEVGGSGEKLFF.